Below are 14 T cell receptor beta chains sequenced from a single sample in a study of shared clonotypes between healthy human individuals. Here immunoSEQ multiplex PCR was the method, and the copy in TCRdb shows in-frame clones only, minus some. This sample carries more than 2,000,000 clones, over 90% of them seen once, and the ten largest clones take about 0.37%. Sample: naive CD4+ T cells from PBMCs. This sample's subset: CD45RA+ positively selected. Receptors originate from a man between 18 and 35 years old in good health. Some clones in this sample may be carry-over from other donors' samples.

The chain has TRBV19 and TRBJ1-5, with a possible D match to TRBD1 (5 bases). V was pared by 5 bases and J by 2 bases, with 13 bases between. This CDR3 spans 15 amino acids. Per germline, CDR1 LNHDA and CDR2 SQIVND (reference sequence). CDR3 sequence reads: CASSRGEGGNQPQHF. The CDR3 DNA reads TGTGCCAGTAGTCGAGGGGAAGGGGGCAATCAGCCCCAGCATTTT. Using reference TRBV19 and TRBJ1-5 for the parts outside the CDR3, the full variable domain is DGGITQSPKYLFRKEGQNVTLSCEQNLNHDAMYWYRQDPGQGLRLIYYSQIVNDFQKGDIAEGYSVSREKKESFPLTVTSAQKNPTAFYLCASSRGEGGNQPQHFGDGTRLSIL.

The chain links TRBV5-1 to TRBJ2-5; 13 positions agree with TRBD2. Per the germline V gene, CDR1 is SGHRS and CDR2 is YFSETQ. With 4 bases clipped from V and 5 bases from J, the junction kept 8 bases outside the gene matches. The CDR3 totals 16 residues. CDR3 nucleotides: TGCGCCAGCAGCATAAGACTAGCGGGAGGTCAGGAGACCCAGTACTTC. Translation gives CASSIRLAGGQETQYF.

The J gene is TRBJ1-5, the V gene TRBV4-2, with D maybe TRBD1 (6 bases). Trimming removed 1 base from V and 5 bases from J, with 12 bases in between. Germline V gene sequence: CDR1 LGHNA, CDR2 YNFKEQ. The CDR3 length is 15 residues. The CDR3 DNA reads as TGTGCCAGCAGCCAAGTAGGACAGCCGGATCAGCCCCAGCATTTT. It yields the protein CASSQVGQPDQPQHF.

This clone has a single count. The chain has TRBV7-6 and TRBJ1-2, with a possible D match to TRBD1 (5 bases). CDR3 length equals 13 residues. V was pared by 5 bases and J by 4 bases, with 11 bases between. Germline V gene sequence: CDR1 SGHVS, CDR2 FNYEAQ. DNA of the CDR3: TGTGCCAGCAGCCAAGGAGGGGCCTATGGCTACACCTTC. Translation gives CASSQGGAYGYTF. Combining the CDR3 with reference TRBV7-6 and TRBJ1-2 gives the whole variable domain GAGVSQSPRYKVTKRGQDVALRCDPISGHVSLYWYRQALGQGPEFLTYFNYEAQQDKSGLPNDRFSAERPEGSISTLTIQRTEQRDSAMYRCASSQGGAYGYTFGSGTRLTVV.

V is TRBV2 and J is TRBJ1-2, with D tentatively TRBD1 (5 bases). This CDR3 region has 12 residues. Trimming removed 4 bases at V and 8 bases at J, with 11 bases between. Germline CDR1 reads SNHLY; CDR2 reads FYNNEI. The CDR3 coding sequence is TGTGCCAGCAGTGGGCAGGGCCTGGGCTACACCTTC. This gives the protein CASSGQGLGYTF.

The chain has TRBV5-1 and TRBJ2-2; 9 bases fit TRBD2. CDR3 length: 16 amino acids. V was pared by 5 bases and J by 5 bases, with 10 bases of the junction left unmatched. Germline CDR1 is SGHRS and CDR2 is YFSETQ. The DNA for the CDR3 is TGCGCCAGCAGGAGTAGCGGGAGTGGCAGTACCGGGGAGCTGTTTTTT. Its protein is CASRSSGSGSTGELFF.

This clone is a singleton in its sample. The same CDR3 can be traced to other DNA sequences in this sample. The chain combines TRBV9 with TRBJ1-5; the D gene is possibly TRBD1 (5 bases). V lost 3 bases, J lost 4 bases, and 14 bases lay in between. Germline V gene sequence: CDR1 SGDLS, CDR2 YYNGEE. The CDR3 totals 15 residues. Here the CDR3 DNA reads TGTGCCAGCAGCGCATCCGGGACGGCTAATCAGCCCCAGCATTTT. Its translation: CASSASGTANQPQHF.

The chain combines TRBV11-3 with TRBJ2-1; TRBD2 matches at 11 bases. The CDR3 runs to 15 residues. The germline V gene encodes CDR1 SGHNT and CDR2 YENEEA. Trimming cost V 4 bases and J 5 bases; bases outside gene matches: 4. The CDR3 DNA sequence: TGTGCCAGCAGCTCTCAACTAGCGGGGGACAATGAGCAGTTCTTC. Amino acid sequence: CASSSQLAGDNEQFF.

V and J are TRBV28 and TRBJ2-2, with D unclear. The CDR3 length is 15 residues. Trimming took off 7 bases at V and 4 bases at J, with 16 bases between the two ends. Germline assignment: CDR1 MDHEN and CDR2 SYDVKM. The CDR3 DNA reads TGTGCCAGCACACCCTTTCGGACCCCCACCGGGGAGCTGTTTTTT. As protein: CASTPFRTPTGELFF.

The rearrangement links TRBV7-2 to TRBJ1-4, with D tentatively TRBD1 (5 bases). Trimming stripped 1 base from V and 7 bases from J, with 19 bases between. This CDR3 region has 17 residues. Germline V gives CDR1 SGHTA, CDR2 FQGNSA. CDR3: CASSLGLSGTVVEKLFF. CDR3 in DNA: TGTGCCAGCAGCTTAGGGTTATCAGGGACCGTAGTTGAAAAACTGTTTTTT.

This chain connects TRBV25-1 to TRBJ2-1; TRBD1 matches at 12 bases. There are 15 residues in the CDR3. V trimming: 3 bases; J trimming: 8 bases; junction bases outside the gene matches: 5. In germline, CDR1 is MGHDK, CDR2 SYGVNS. The DNA for the CDR3 is TGTGCCAGCAGTGACCGGGACAGGGGGCGATATGAGCAGTTCTTC. Translated: CASSDRDRGRYEQFF.

The chain recombines TRBV7-2 with TRBJ2-1, with D hard to call. CDR1 SGHTA and CDR2 FQGNSA come from the germline V gene. The ends were cut back, 8 bases at V and 4 bases at J, with 6 bases in the middle. The CDR3 loop spans 11 amino acids. The CDR3 DNA sequence: TGTGCCAGCCGGTCGTACAATGAGCAGTTCTTC. Its protein is CASRSYNEQFF.

The J gene is TRBJ1-5, the V gene TRBV4-2; tentative D call: TRBD1 (6 bases). Trimming shortened V by 1 base and J by 7 bases, and 29 bases separated the two germline ends. Germline CDR1 reads LGHNA; CDR2 reads YNFKEQ. The CDR3 spans 20 residues. CDR3 sequence reads: CASSQVWGPSGNLGRQPQHF. Here the CDR3 DNA reads TGTGCCAGCAGCCAAGTCTGGGGGCCATCAGGTAACCTCGGTCGGCAGCCCCAGCATTTT.

The chain is built from TRBV10-3 and TRBJ2-5; 9 nucleotides match TRBD2. Looked up from germline, CDR1 is ENHRY and CDR2 is SYGVKD. With V trimmed by 6 bases and J by 3 bases, 5 bases remained unmatched. The CDR3 totals 14 residues. The CDR3 is CAIRVGGGEETQYF. In DNA form, the CDR3 reads TGTGCCATCAGGGTAGGCGGGGGGGAAGAGACCCAGTACTTC.